This T cell receptor beta chain was identified during a study of regulatory T cells in long-lasting Graves disease. Regarding time point: newly diagnosed GD, antithyroid drugs for less than 3 months. Scientists built the TCR library using RNA that was extracted from PBMCs. Study findings and constraints: Researchers examined only peripheral blood and not thyroid tissue.

This clonotype occurred many times. Its antigen is not known. Relying on iRepertoire HTBI primers and Arm-PCR of CDR3 regions, the team built TCR beta libraries. Via MiXCR, TCRdb re-called the multiplex PCR reads, giving one row per CDR3 protein. The profile shows roughly 500,000 distinct CDR3 sequences, roughly 14% of them singletons. These records were also assigned to another study, of T cells in Graves' hyperthyroidism and ophthalmopathy.

The input for sequencing was peripheral blood mononuclear cells (PBMCs), taken at new diagnosis, from a patient treated with antithyroid drugs. The TCR comes from a man younger than 45 with Graves disease.

The CDR3 loop reads CASSSRVDTEAFF. The CDR3 DNA reads TGCGCCAGCAGTTCCAGGGTGGATACTGAAGCTTTCTTT. This chain links TRBV5-1 with TRBJ1-1; possible D gene TRBD1, 5 bases. There are 13 residues in the CDR3. V dropped 5 bases and J dropped 5 bases, with 13 bases sitting between them. Germline V CDR1 and CDR2: SGHRS, YFSETQ.